Listed below are T cell receptor beta chains from one sample, sequenced in a study of blood T cell repertoires in COVID-19. Repertoires were generated with immunoSEQ multiplex PCR, while TCRdb's copy carries only in-frame clones and drops some. The profile shows 120,000 or so clones, 84% of them singletons. Sequenced: PBMCs or T cells enriched from blood (not recorded which). The origin of the receptors is a woman aged 25 to 39 who had recovered from COVID-19. Both conserved end residues are trimmed from each CDR3. D genes are given only for firm matches.

v_gene	d_gene	j_gene	CDR3aa
TRBV18	TRBD1	TRBJ1-2	ASSPSRQGGIHGYT
TRBV5-1	TRBD1	TRBJ1-1	ASSPGQRYTEAF
TRBV10-3	.	TRBJ1-1	AISAQDTEAF
TRBV2	.	TRBJ2-3	ASKPTGLSTDTQY
TRBV2	TRBD1	TRBJ2-2	ASRRESWTGAAGELF
TRBV2	TRBD2	TRBJ2-7	ASSETVGLAYFEQY
TRBV5-5	.	TRBJ1-4	ASSFGEGTNEKLF
TRBV6-4	.	TRBJ1-2	ASSDAQGPHT
TRBV2	.	TRBJ2-7	ASSDRPHYEQY
TRBV28	.	TRBJ1-6	ASSLGGGIHSPLH
TRBV3-1/TRBV3-2	.	TRBJ2-7	ASSRASYEQY
TRBV5-1	.	TRBJ2-5	ASSLAARVGETQY
TRBV13	.	TRBJ2-3	ASSLDGGADTQY
TRBV6-2/TRBV6-3	TRBD1	TRBJ2-7	ASSYIKGTVAEQY
TRBV5-1	TRBD2	TRBJ2-1	ASSPAPGLAGGNEQF
TRBV5-1	TRBD1	TRBJ2-1	ASSPTGRSYNEQF
TRBV3-1/TRBV3-2	.	TRBJ2-1	ASSQARGVSEQF
TRBV5-1	.	TRBJ2-1	ASSFAGGVGSYNEQF
TRBV28	.	TRBJ2-7	ASRTFTGYEQY
TRBV10-2	TRBD2	TRBJ2-7	ASSSVLANYEQY
TRBV4-2	TRBD2	TRBJ2-5	ASRTEQGLGGETQY
TRBV5-6	.	TRBJ2-1	ASSLLDNEQF
TRBV7-3	TRBD1	TRBJ1-2	ASSLVGGAGGYT